These 16 T cell receptor beta chains originate from one sample sequenced in a study of control samples from healthy donors and cancer patients. This table comes from immunoSEQ multiplex PCR, and its TCRdb copy is limited to in-frame clones, with some not included. The sample consists of 150,000 to 200,000 clones, 91% of them appearing once. Sequencing used blood. Receptors were obtained from a woman under 40 in good health.

The rearrangement links TRBV11-2 to TRBJ1-6, with 7 nucleotides matching TRBD1. V lost 0 bases to trimming and J lost 11 bases; unmatched junction nucleotides: 4. CDR1 SGHAT and CDR2 FQNNGV come from the germline V gene. There are 14 residues in the CDR3. The chain's CDR3 is CASSLDAGGTPLHF. CDR3 nucleotide sequence: TGTGCCAGCAGCTTAGATGCAGGGGGAACACCCCTCCACTTT.

The chain is built from TRBV4-1 and TRBJ1-2; D gene uncertain. This CDR3 spans 15 amino acids. CDR1 is MGHRA and CDR2 is YSYEKL in the germline V gene. Trimming left V 0 bases short and J 4 bases short, with 12 bases between. This CDR3 reads CASSQEGSGIYGYTF. The CDR3 coding sequence is TGCGCCAGCAGCCAAGAAGGGTCGGGTATCTATGGCTACACCTTC.

The V gene is TRBV4-1, the J gene TRBJ2-6, with 7 positions matching TRBD1. Germline V gives CDR1 MGHRA, CDR2 YSYEKL. The V segment lost 4 bases and the J segment 0 bases; nucleotides outside the gene matches: 12. The CDR3 runs to 19 residues. Here the CDR3 reads CASSPQYRGQSSGANVLTF. In DNA, the CDR3 is TGCGCCAGCAGCCCCCAATACAGGGGACAAAGCTCTGGGGCCAACGTCCTGACTTTC.

V usage is TRBV6-2 or TRBV6-3 and J usage is TRBJ1-2; 9 bases agree with TRBD1. The J segment lost 0 bases and the V segment lost 4 bases, leaving 9 bases of the junction unmatched. Germline CDR1 and CDR2: MNHEY and SVGEGT. CDR3 length: 17 residues. In nucleotides, the CDR3 is TGTGCCAGCAGTTCCAGACAGGGGGACCCTGCTAACTATGGCTACACCTTC. This encodes CASSSRQGDPANYGYTF.

The chain couples TRBV28 to TRBJ2-5; the D gene is possibly TRBD1 (5 bases). The V end lost 2 bases, the J end lost 4 bases, and 8 bases lay between the germline ends. Germline loops: CDR1 MDHEN, CDR2 SYDVKM. This CDR3 region has 13 residues. The CDR3 DNA follows: TGTGCCAGCAGTTTAATTGGGGCAGAGACCCAGTACTTC. Translated: CASSLIGAETQYF.

The chain links TRBV28 to TRBJ1-5, with a tentative D call TRBD1 (5 bases). From germline, CDR1 is MDHEN and CDR2 SYDVKM. This CDR3 spans 15 amino acids. V was clipped by 5 bases and J by 2 bases, with 13 bases between them. CDR3 residues: CASSIGAQRNQPQHF. CDR3 nucleotides: TGTGCCAGCAGTATTGGGGCGCAGCGCAATCAGCCCCAGCATTTT.

This clone was seen once. The gene calls are TRBV6-4 and TRBJ2-3, with 12 bases matching TRBD2. CDR1 is MRHNA and CDR2 is SNTAGT in the germline V gene. Trimming at V came to 4 bases and at J to 4 bases, leaving 0 bases not matched to a gene. This CDR3 contains 14 residues. The CDR3 loop is CASSGLAGADTQYF. For the CDR3, the DNA is TGTGCCAGCAGTGGACTAGCGGGGGCAGATACGCAGTATTTT.

The chain employs TRBV9 and TRBJ2-7; the D gene is possibly TRBD2 (5 bases). Trimming pared 0 bases from V and 2 bases from J, leaving 12 bases between. From germline, CDR1 is SGDLS and CDR2 YYNGEE. This CDR3 is built from 15 residues. The chain's CDR3 is CASSVELGETYEQYF. The DNA for the CDR3 is TGTGCCAGCAGCGTAGAGTTGGGAGAAACCTACGAGCAGTACTTC.

The CDR3 DNA sequence: TGTGCCAGCAGCCAAGAAGGGACCGGGGAGCTGTTTTTT. It translates to CASSQEGTGELFF. The chain joins TRBV3-1 (or the pseudogene TRBV3-2) to TRBJ2-2; D gene ambiguous. Trimming took off 0 bases at V and 5 bases at J, with 4 bases between the two ends. Germline loops: CDR1 LGHDT, CDR2 YNNKEL (reference sequence). This CDR3 is 13 amino acids long.

This clone was seen a single time. This rearrangement joins TRBV7-9 to TRBJ1-1; D is undetermined. Germline CDR1 SEHNR, CDR2 FQNEAQ (reference sequence). This CDR3 contains 11 residues. Trimming shortened V by 7 bases and J by 1 base, and 4 bases separated the two germline ends. CDR3 region: CASNPNTEAFF. The CDR3 region has the DNA TGTGCCAGCAACCCGAACACTGAAGCTTTCTTT.

The chain combines TRBV6-5 with TRBJ1-1, with TRBD1 identical over 7 bases. The CDR3 runs to 14 residues. The V gene end was trimmed by 2 bases and the J gene end by 1 base; junction bases not matched to a gene: 1. Germline loops: CDR1 MNHEY, CDR2 SVGAGI. In DNA, the CDR3 is TGTGCCAGCAGTTACAGGGGGCCGAACACTGAAGCTTTCTTT. Its protein is CASSYRGPNTEAFF.

The chain uses TRBV24-1 and TRBJ2-3, with 10 bases identical to TRBD2. The CDR3 has 16 residues. From germline, CDR1 is KGHDR and CDR2 SFDVKD. V gave up 3 bases and J gave up 5 bases; unmatched junction bases: 7. The CDR3 region is CATSDRAGGGIDTQYF. CDR3 DNA sequence: TGTGCCACCAGTGATCGAGCGGGGGGGGGTATAGATACGCAGTATTTT.

This clone was observed a few times. The chain joins TRBV19 to TRBJ1-6, with D tentatively TRBD1 (5 bases). The CDR3 extends over 12 amino acids. Germline CDR1 is LNHDA and CDR2 is SQIVND (reference sequence). V lost 8 bases, J lost 8 bases, and 10 bases lay in between. The CDR3 bases are TGTGCCAGTGGGGGGAAGTATTCACCCCTCCACTTT. Residues: CASGGKYSPLHF.

This sequence joins TRBV4-1 and TRBJ2-1; 9 nucleotides match TRBD2. In germline, CDR1 is MGHRA, CDR2 YSYEKL. This CDR3 is 16 amino acids long. Unmatched junction bases numbered 4, after V lost 1 base and J lost 3 bases. This CDR3 is CASSQGAGGLYNEQFF. CDR3 DNA: TGCGCCAGCAGCCAAGGGGCGGGGGGGCTCTACAATGAGCAGTTCTTC.

Turning to this clone: Other DNA sequences of this sample code for an identical CDR3. This rearrangement joins TRBV5-1 to TRBJ1-5, with D perhaps TRBD1 (5 bases). V gave up 4 bases and J gave up 4 bases, with 12 bases separating them. Germline CDR1 is SGHRS and CDR2 is YFSETQ. This CDR3 has 14 residues. Here the CDR3 DNA reads TGCGCCAGCAGCCTCGGGACGTCAAATCAGCCCCAGCATTTT. Encoded protein: CASSLGTSNQPQHF. The variable domain in full, completed from reference TRBV5-1 and TRBJ1-5, reads KAGVTQTPRYLIKTRGQQVTLSCSPISGHRSVSWYQQTPGQGLQFLFEYFSETQRNKGNFPGRFSGRQFSNSRSEMNVSTLELGDSALYLCASSLGTSNQPQHFGDGTRLSIL.

V gene TRBV6-4 combines with J gene TRBJ2-2, with D maybe TRBD2 (6 bases). The CDR3 contains 13 residues. Trimming pared 2 bases from V and 6 bases from J, leaving 7 bases between. Germline assignment: CDR1 MRHNA and CDR2 SNTAGT. The CDR3, as DNA: TGTGCCAGCAGTGACGGCGGGGCCGGGGAGCTGTTTTTT. It encodes CASSDGGAGELFF.